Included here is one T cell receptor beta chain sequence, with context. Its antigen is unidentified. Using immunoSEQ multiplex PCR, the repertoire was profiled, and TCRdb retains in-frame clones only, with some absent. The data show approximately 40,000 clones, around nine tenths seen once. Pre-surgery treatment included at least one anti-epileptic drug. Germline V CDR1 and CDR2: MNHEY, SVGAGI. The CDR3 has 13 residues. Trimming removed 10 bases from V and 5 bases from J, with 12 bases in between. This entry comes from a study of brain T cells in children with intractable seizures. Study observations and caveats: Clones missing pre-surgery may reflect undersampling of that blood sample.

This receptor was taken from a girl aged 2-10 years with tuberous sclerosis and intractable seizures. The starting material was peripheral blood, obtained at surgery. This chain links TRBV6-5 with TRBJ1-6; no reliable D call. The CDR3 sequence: CATRHFDNSPLHF. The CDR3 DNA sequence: TGTGCCACCAGACACTTTGATAATTCACCCCTCCACTTT.